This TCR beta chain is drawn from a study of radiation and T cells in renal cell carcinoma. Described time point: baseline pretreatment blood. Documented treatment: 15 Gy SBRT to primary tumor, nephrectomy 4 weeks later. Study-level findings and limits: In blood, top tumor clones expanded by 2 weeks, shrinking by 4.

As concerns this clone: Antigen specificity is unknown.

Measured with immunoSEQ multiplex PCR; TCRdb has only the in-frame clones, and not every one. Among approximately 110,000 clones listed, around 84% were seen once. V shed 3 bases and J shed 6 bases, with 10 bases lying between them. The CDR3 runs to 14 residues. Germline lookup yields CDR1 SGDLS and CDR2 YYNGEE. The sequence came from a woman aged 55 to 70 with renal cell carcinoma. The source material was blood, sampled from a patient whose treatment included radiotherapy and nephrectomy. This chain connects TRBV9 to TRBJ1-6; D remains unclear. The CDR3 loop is CASSGSGFNSPLHF. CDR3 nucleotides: TGTGCCAGCAGCGGGTCCGGGTTTAATTCACCCCTCCACTTT.